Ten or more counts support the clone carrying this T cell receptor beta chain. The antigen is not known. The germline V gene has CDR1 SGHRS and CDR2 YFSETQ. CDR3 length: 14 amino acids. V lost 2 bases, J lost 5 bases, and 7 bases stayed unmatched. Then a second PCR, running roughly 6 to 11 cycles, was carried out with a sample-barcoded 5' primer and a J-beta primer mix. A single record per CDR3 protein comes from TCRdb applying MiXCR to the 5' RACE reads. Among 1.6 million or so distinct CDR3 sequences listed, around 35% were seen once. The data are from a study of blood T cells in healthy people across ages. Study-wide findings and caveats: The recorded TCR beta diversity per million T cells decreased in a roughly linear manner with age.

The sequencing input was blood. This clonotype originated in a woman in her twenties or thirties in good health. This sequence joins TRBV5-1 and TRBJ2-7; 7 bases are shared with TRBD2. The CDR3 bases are TGCGCCAGCAGCTTCCGCGGGAGCTACGACGAGCAGTACTTC. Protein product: CASSFRGSYDEQYF.